These 28 T cell receptor beta chains originate from one sample sequenced in a study of vaccination effects on CD4 cells after COVID-19. The culture ran for about 11 days, and then CD4+ T cells were isolated. These receptors' antigens are unknown. This table comes from immunoSEQ multiplex PCR, and its TCRdb copy is limited to in-frame clones, with some not included. Found here are roughly 56,000 clones, around three quarters of them singletons; the top ten hold 2.5% to 3.5%. The sequencing here drew on CD4+ T cells from PBMCs cultured without peptide, taken before COVID-19 vaccination. These receptors were collected from a human donor who received a COVID-19 vaccine.

The count of this clone is one. This chain joins TRBV6-5 and TRBJ2-5, with D possibly being TRBD2 (6 bases). V lost 5 bases and J 5 bases, leaving 12 bases between the germline ends. Germline lookup yields CDR1 MNHEY and CDR2 SVGAGI. The CDR3 contains 13 residues. As DNA, the CDR3 is TGTGCCAGCAGTCGACTAGGGTACGAGACCCAGTACTTC. Translation gives CASSRLGYETQYF.

The chain couples TRBV5-5 to TRBJ2-1; TRBD1 is a possible D gene (5 bases). With 4 bases removed from V and 2 bases from J, the gap between germline ends came to 19 bases. Germline lookup yields CDR1 SGHKS and CDR2 YYEKEE (reference sequence). The CDR3 has 17 amino acids. The CDR3 DNA reads as TGTGCCAGCAGCCGTACCGTGGGGCCGGCTACCTACAATGAGCAGTTCTTC. Amino acid sequence: CASSRTVGPATYNEQFF.

The rearrangement links TRBV7-8 to TRBJ1-1, with TRBD1 matching over 7 bases. The CDR3 consists of 13 residues. V shed 5 bases and J 1 base; nucleotides not matched to a gene: 1. Per the germline V gene, CDR1 is SGHVS and CDR2 is FQNEAQ. The CDR3 nucleotides read TGTGCCAGCAGCCCAGGGGGGAACACTGAAGCTTTCTTT. This translates into CASSPGGNTEAFF. The entire variable domain, with the rest obtained from reference TRBV7-8 and TRBJ1-1, is as follows: GAGVSQSPRYKVAKRGQDVALRCDPISGHVSLFWYQQALGQGPEFLTYFQNEAQLDKSGLPSDRFFAERPEGSVSTLKIQRTQQEDSAVYLCASSPGGNTEAFFGQGTRLTVV.

The gene calls are TRBV2 and TRBJ1-2, with a tentative D call TRBD1 (6 bases). The CDR3 consists of 14 residues. V gave up 9 bases and J gave up 7 bases, with 21 bases separating them. Germline lookup yields CDR1 SNHLY and CDR2 FYNNEI. The CDR3 loop is CARKGPGGVGGYTF. The CDR3 nucleotides read TGTGCCAGAAAGGGGCCGGGGGGCGTAGGTGGCTACACCTTC.

The chain employs TRBV7-9 and TRBJ2-5, with TRBD2 matching 9 bases. J gave up 1 base and V 6 bases, and 3 bases lay outside the gene matches. This CDR3 contains 14 residues. Per the germline V gene, CDR1 is SEHNR and CDR2 is FQNEAQ (reference sequence). Written as DNA, the CDR3 is TGTGCCAGCAGTCATAGCGGGGGCCAAGAGACCCAGTACTTC. Translating it yields CASSHSGGQETQYF.

This chain uses TRBV9 with TRBJ1-2, with 7 bases identical to TRBD1. Looked up from germline, CDR1 is SGDLS and CDR2 is YYNGEE. Trimming removed 4 bases from V and 4 bases from J; junction bases left unmatched: 13. The CDR3 is 16 amino acids. CDR3 region: CASSLQGGLPPYGYTF. In DNA form, the CDR3 reads TGTGCCAGCAGCCTCCAAGGGGGCCTCCCCCCCTATGGCTACACCTTC. The full variable domain, with the rest looked up from reference TRBV9 and TRBJ1-2, is DSGVTQTPKHLITATGQRVTLRCSPRSGDLSVYWYQQSLDQGLQFLIQYYNGEERAKGNILERFSAQQFPDLHSELNLSSLELGDSALYFCASSLQGGLPPYGYTFGSGTRLTVV.

This chain joins TRBV5-4 and TRBJ1-3; 9 bases fit TRBD1. The CDR3 has 16 amino acids. Germline trimming cut 0 bases from V and 0 bases from J; bases unmatched to any gene: 1. In germline, CDR1 is SGHNT, CDR2 YYREEE (reference sequence). Here the CDR3 DNA reads TGTGCCAGCAGCTTGGGGGACAGGGCCTCTGGAAACACCATATATTTT. Translated, it gives CASSLGDRASGNTIYF.

The CDR3 DNA is TGTGCCAGCAGCCCCCAAGAGTTAGCGGGGTACAATGAGCAGTTCTTC. It specifies CASSPQELAGYNEQFF. The J gene is TRBJ2-1, the V gene TRBV3-1 (or the pseudogene TRBV3-2); the match to TRBD2 covers 8 bases. The CDR3 extends over 16 amino acids. The ends lost 4 bases at V and 4 bases at J; junction bases unmatched: 9. Germline CDR1 is LGHDT and CDR2 is YNNKEL (reference sequence).

This sequence joins TRBV7-8 and TRBJ1-1; D may be TRBD1 (5 bases). The CDR3 contains 13 residues. Trimming removed 4 bases at V and 1 base at J, with 7 bases between. Germline V gives CDR1 SGHVS, CDR2 FQNEAQ. The CDR3 here is CASSYDRNTEAFF. The CDR3 region has the DNA TGTGCCAGCAGCTACGACAGGAACACTGAAGCTTTCTTT.

Only one count was recorded for this clone. The V and J genes are TRBV6-4 and TRBJ2-3; 8 nucleotides align to TRBD2. Per the germline V gene, CDR1 is MRHNA and CDR2 is SNTAGT. V trimming: 4 bases; J trimming: 6 bases; junction bases outside the gene matches: 6. The CDR3 sequence is 14 residues long. The CDR3 bases are TGTGCCAGCAGTGGCCAAGCGGGGGTGGATACGCAGTATTTT. Its translation is CASSGQAGVDTQYF.

The chain carries TRBV5-1 and TRBJ2-5; D possibly matches TRBD1 or TRBD2 (5 bases each). Germline V gene data show CDR1 as SGHRS and CDR2 as YFSETQ. CDR3 length: 13 amino acids. Deletions cut 6 bases from V and 2 bases from J, with 11 bases between. Here the CDR3 reads CASMRDQQETQYF. The CDR3 DNA reads as TGCGCCAGCATGAGGGACCAGCAAGAGACCCAGTACTTC.

The CDR3 loop is CASSPLGQNSNQPQHF. CDR3 bases: TGTGCCAGTAGTCCCCTGGGACAAAATAGCAATCAGCCCCAGCATTTT. V and J are TRBV19 and TRBJ1-5, with TRBD1 as a possible D gene (6 bases). Germline assignment: CDR1 LNHDA and CDR2 SQIVND (reference sequence). The CDR3 covers 16 residues. V lost 5 bases and J lost 0, with 14 bases in between.

The chain recombines TRBV27 with TRBJ2-3; D is unclear. CDR3 length: 12 residues. Germline V gene lookup returns CDR1 MNHEY and CDR2 SMNVEV (reference sequence). Trimming removed 2 bases at V and 3 bases at J, with 3 bases between. The CDR3 region has the DNA TGTGCCAGCAGTTTAGGGACAGATACGCAGTATTTT. It is translated as CASSLGTDTQYF.

The chain uses TRBV23-1 and TRBJ2-5; 8 positions agree with TRBD1. TRBV23-1 is classed as an ORF, of uncertain function. Trimming took 4 bases from V and 4 from J; bases not matched to a gene: 11. The CDR3 runs 16 residues. The CDR3 DNA sequence: TGCGCCAGCAGTCTCTCGGACAGGGAACTTCGAGAGACCCAGTACTTC. This encodes CASSLSDRELRETQYF.

The V and J genes are TRBV18 and TRBJ1-2, with D maybe TRBD1 (5 bases). V was shortened by 0 bases and J by 5 bases, with 16 bases between the two germline ends. The length of the CDR3 is 16 residues. Per germline, CDR1 KGHSH and CDR2 LQKENI. The CDR3 DNA reads as TGTGCCAGCTCACCACCGGGGGGGGAAAGAGGATATGGCTACACCTTC. Its protein product is CASSPPGGERGYGYTF.

The CDR3 DNA is TGCAGCGTTGACGGGGGAGAGGATACGCAGTATTTT. Protein product: CSVDGGEDTQYF. The chain is built from TRBV29-1 and TRBJ2-3; a weak D match, TRBD2 (6 bases). The CDR3 runs to 12 residues. V was trimmed by 3 bases and J by 6 bases, leaving 10 bases between them. CDR1 SQVTM and CDR2 ANQGSEA come from the germline V gene.

This chain connects TRBV2 to TRBJ2-2; D remains unclear. The germline V gene has CDR1 SNHLY and CDR2 FYNNEI. The CDR3 length is 12 residues. The ends were cut back, 6 bases at V and 6 bases at J, with 8 bases in the middle. The CDR3 sequence is CASRLWAGELFF. The CDR3, as DNA: TGTGCCAGCAGACTCTGGGCCGGGGAGCTGTTTTTT.

The gene calls are TRBV29-1 and TRBJ2-7; D remains ambiguous. From germline, CDR1 is SQVTM and CDR2 ANQGSEA. This CDR3 spans 17 amino acids. V gave up 0 bases and J gave up 2 bases, with 20 bases separating them. The CDR3 sequence: CSVEDPLGPNKAYEQYV. CDR3 nucleotides: TGCAGCGTTGAAGATCCCTTAGGGCCAAACAAAGCCTACGAGCAGTACGTC.

This sequence joins TRBV1 and TRBJ1-2. TRBV1 counts as a pseudogene. The CDR3 is 19 residues long. The CDR3 DNA follows: TGCACCAGCAGCCAAGATCGCGCTGCCAGGAGGGGCTCGGACTATGGCTACACCTTC. It yields the protein CTSSQDRAARRGSDYGYTF.

The CDR3 sequence is CATSDLDRVATEAFF. As DNA, the CDR3 is TGTGCCACCAGTGATTTGGACAGGGTGGCCACTGAAGCTTTCTTT. This chain connects TRBV24-1 to TRBJ1-1, with 7 bases identical to TRBD1. Per germline, CDR1 KGHDR and CDR2 SFDVKD. V shed 0 bases and J 4 bases; nucleotides not matched to a gene: 4. This CDR3 contains 15 residues.

V and J are TRBV18 and TRBJ2-2; D perhaps matches TRBD1 (6 bases). Between the trimmed V and J ends, which lost 8 bases and 1 base, there was a span of 17 bases. Germline CDR1 is KGHSH and CDR2 is LQKENI. CDR3 length equals 16 residues. In nucleotides, the CDR3 is TGTGCCAGCACCCCGTATGGGACAATGAACACCGGGGAGCTGTTTTTT. As protein: CASTPYGTMNTGELFF. Full variable domain (outside the CDR3, taken from reference TRBV18 and TRBJ2-2): NAGVMQNPRHLVRRRGQEARLRCSPMKGHSHVYWYRQLPEEGLKFMVYLQKENIIDESGMPKERFSAEFPKEGPSILRIQQVVRGDSAAYFCASTPYGTMNTGELFFGEGSRLTVL.

V gene TRBV30 combines with J gene TRBJ1-3; D may be TRBD1 (5 bases). CDR3 length: 15 amino acids. V lost 0 bases and J 0 bases, leaving 9 bases between the germline ends. Germline assignment: CDR1 GTSNPN and CDR2 SVGIG (reference sequence). The DNA of the CDR3 is TGTGCCTGGAGTGTCCAGGGCCTCTCTGGAAACACCATATATTTT. Protein product: CAWSVQGLSGNTIYF.

The chain is built from TRBV5-1 and TRBJ2-6, with TRBD1 identical over 8 bases. J lost 2 bases, V lost 4 bases, and 5 bases had no gene match. The CDR3 runs to 16 residues. CDR1 and CDR2 (germline): SGHRS, YFSETQ. CDR3 sequence: CASSPWTGTGANVLTF. The CDR3 nucleotides are TGCGCCAGCAGCCCATGGACAGGGACTGGGGCCAACGTCCTGACTTTC.

The rearrangement links TRBV19 to TRBJ2-5; 8 bases match TRBD1. The CDR3 has 14 amino acids. CDR1 and CDR2 from the germline V gene are LNHDA and SQIVND (reference sequence). V was clipped by 7 bases and J by 5 bases; unmatched bases: 9. This chain's CDR3 is CASKPPGGIETQYF. As DNA, the CDR3 is TGTGCCAGTAAGCCCCCAGGGGGCATTGAGACCCAGTACTTC. Complete variable domain (other parts from reference TRBV19 and TRBJ2-5): DGGITQSPKYLFRKEGQNVTLSCEQNLNHDAMYWYRQDPGQGLRLIYYSQIVNDFQKGDIAEGYSVSREKKESFPLTVTSAQKNPTAFYLCASKPPGGIETQYFGPGTRLLVL.

V and J are TRBV2 and TRBJ2-3; the match to TRBD2 covers 9 bases. CDR1 SNHLY and CDR2 FYNNEI come from the germline V gene. J lost 2 bases, V lost 6 bases, and 6 bases had no gene match. The CDR3 loop spans 15 amino acids. DNA for the CDR3: TGTGCCAGCAGGGGGCGGGGGGGCACCACAGATACGCAGTATTTT. It codes for CASRGRGGTTDTQYF.

The chain recombines TRBV7-2 with TRBJ2-5; D gene unclear. Between the trimmed V and J ends, which lost 1 base and 5 bases, there was a span of 5 bases. The germline V gene has CDR1 SGHTA and CDR2 FQGNSA. This CDR3 is built from 12 residues. CDR3 sequence: CASSLVTETQYF. The CDR3 nucleotides read TGTGCCAGCAGCTTAGTCACTGAGACCCAGTACTTC. Full variable domain (outside the CDR3, taken from reference TRBV7-2 and TRBJ2-5): GAGVSQSPSNKVTEKGKDVELRCDPISGHTALYWYRQSLGQGLEFLIYFQGNSAPDKSGLPSDRFSAERTGGSVSTLTIQRTQQEDSAVYLCASSLVTETQYFGPGTRLLVL.

The chain recombines TRBV6-5 with TRBJ1-1; D gene ambiguous. The V end was cut by 5 bases, the J end by 10 bases, with 14 bases between. The CDR3 is 12 residues long. CDR1 and CDR2 from the germline V gene are MNHEY and SVGAGI. CDR3 protein: CASSTPNSGAFF. CDR3 nucleotide sequence: TGTGCCAGCAGTACCCCGAACTCTGGAGCTTTCTTT.

The chain uses TRBV9 and TRBJ1-6; the D gene is possibly TRBD1 (5 bases). The CDR3 extends over 15 amino acids. V dropped 3 bases and J dropped 8 bases, with 15 bases sitting between them. Germline CDR1 is SGDLS and CDR2 is YYNGEE. The CDR3 DNA follows: TGTGCCAGCAGCGCCGGGACCATGGTGGATTCACCCCTCCACTTT. Translated, it gives CASSAGTMVDSPLHF.